Listed below are T cell receptor beta chains from one sample, sequenced in a study of OX40 agonist ivuxolimab in advanced cancers. Profiled with immunoSEQ multiplex PCR; TCRdb holds only in-frame clones, not every one. The table shows fewer than 90,000 clones, with around nine tenths occurring only once. The material sequenced was CD4+ or CD8+ T cells sorted from blood, taken in a trial of the OX40 agonist ivuxolimab. The receptors stem from an adult with an advanced solid tumor such as melanoma, head and neck, liver or kidney cancer. CDR3s include the opening cysteine and the closing phenylalanine or tryptophan. D genes are given only for firm matches. Clone size appears in some rows only: once, few, many, or a class for an expanded clone.

>TRBJ1-3|.|.|TRBV6-5
CASSYSTEDGNTIYF
TGTGCCAGCAGTTACTCGACAGAGGATGGAAACACCATATATTTT
>TRBJ2-3|.|.|TRBV19
CASSIHSGGTDTQYF
TGTGCCAGTAGTATCCACAGCGGAGGCACAGATACGCAGTATTTT
>TRBJ2-2|.|.|TRBV18
CASSPPTRGAYTGELFF
TGTGCCAGCTCACCACCAACTCGGGGGGCCTACACCGGGGAGCTGTTTTTT
>TRBJ2-1|.|.|TRBV4-3
CASSQEFYSYNEQFF
TGCGCCAGCAGCCAAGAATTTTACAGTTACAATGAGCAGTTCTTC
>TRBJ1-3|.|TRBD1|TRBV6-5
CASSHEGTAGNTIYF
TGTGCCAGCAGTCACGAGGGGACAGCTGGAAACACCATATATTTT
>TRBJ2-2|.|.|TRBV4-2
CASSQEGGNTGELFF
TGTGCCAGCAGCCAAGAAGGGGGAAACACCGGGGAGCTGTTTTTT
>TRBJ1-6|once|TRBD1|TRBV7-9
CASSSGTGDSYNSPLHF
TGTGCCAGCAGCTCCGGGACAGGGGACTCCTATAATTCACCCCTCCACTTT
>TRBJ1-5|.|.|TRBV30
CACLGQPQHF
TGTGCCTGCCTGGGTCAGCCCCAGCATTTT
>TRBJ1-1|once|.|TRBV4-2
CASSLQTGNTEAFF
TGTGCCAGCAGCCTGCAAACAGGGAACACTGAAGCTTTCTTT
>TRBJ1-3|.|.|TRBV28
CASSLRASGVGSGNTIYF
TGTGCCAGCAGTTTAAGGGCCTCAGGGGTTGGATCTGGAAACACCATATATTTT
>TRBJ1-2|.|TRBD1|TRBV5-1
CASSLGDRGPDGYTF
TGCGCCAGCAGCTTAGGCGACAGGGGGCCGGATGGCTACACCTTC
>TRBJ1-5|.|TRBD1|TRBV6-5
CASSSGQGSQPQHF
TGTGCCAGCAGTTCCGGACAGGGTAGTCAGCCCCAGCATTTT
>TRBJ1-6|few|.|TRBV5-1
CASRQSSYNSPLHF
TGCGCCAGTAGACAGAGCTCCTATAATTCACCCCTCCACTTT
>TRBJ1-2|once|.|TRBV4-2
CASSQDTAGAHGYTF
TGTGCCAGCAGCCAAGATACAGCCGGGGCCCATGGCTACACCTTC
>TRBJ1-6|.|.|TRBV19
CASTPGPSVYNSPLHF
TGTGCCAGTACCCCCGGACCCAGCGTCTATAATTCACCCCTCCACTTT